This T cell receptor beta chain was recorded in a study of vaccination effects on CD4 cells after COVID-19. General study results and limits: Researchers reported few convalescent patients and no early post-infection timepoints in the study.

Germline values: CDR1 KGHDR, CDR2 SFDVKD. The CDR3 has 19 amino acids. Trimming cost V 3 bases and J 3 bases; bases outside gene matches: 15. Here immunoSEQ multiplex PCR was the method, and the copy in TCRdb shows in-frame clones only, minus some. The sample carries 40,000 to 45,000 clones, roughly four fifths recorded once. Viral peptide pools were used in the ViraFEST assay to expand antigen-specific CD4+ T cells, and sequencing came afterward. At the end of less than 12 days of culture, CD4+ T cells were isolated. The study found no prior SARS-CoV-2 infection in the vaccine recipients, who tested negative for nucleocapsid antibodies. In culture with about 10 IU/ml IL-2 and around 10 ug/ml peptides, PBMC were grown at some 2 million per well. Days 3 and 7 saw half the medium replaced with IL-2 medium. On this clone itself: The antigen remains unidentified.

Sequencing used CD4+ T cells from PBMCs cultured with SARS-CoV-2 spike peptides, obtained before COVID-19 vaccination. The sequence came from a human donor who received a COVID-19 vaccine. The V gene is TRBV24-1, the J gene TRBJ2-5; 10 nucleotides agree with TRBD2. The CDR3 DNA follows: TGTGCCACCAGTGATAAACTAGCGGGGACCGGATCTCAGGAAGAGACCCAGTACTTC. Translation gives CATSDKLAGTGSQEETQYF.